The sequence of this T cell receptor (beta chain) was determined in a study of blood T cells in healthy people across ages. A second PCR, run for 7 to 11 cycles, used a sample-barcoded 5' primer plus a J-beta primer mix. TCRdb ran MiXCR on the 5' RACE reads and lists one entry per CDR3 protein. The table has about 630,000 distinct CDR3 sequences, roughly 20% seen once. Trimming pared 6 bases from V and 4 bases from J, leaving 18 bases between. CDR1 and CDR2 (germline): SQVTM, ANQGSEA. The CDR3 consists of 14 residues. The TCR sequence derives from a man aged 65-85 years in good health. Material for sequencing was blood. This chain connects TRBV29-1 to TRBJ2-5; tentatively, D is TRBD1 or TRBD2 (7 bases each). The DNA for the CDR3 is TGCAGCGTGGGGGGGACAGTTTTCGGAGAGACCCAGTACTTC. Translated, it gives CSVGGTVFGETQYF.